The rows below give T cell receptor beta chains drawn from one sample of a study of STAT3 mutations in large granular lymphocyte leukemia. Using immunoSEQ multiplex PCR, the repertoire was profiled, and TCRdb retains in-frame clones only, with some absent. The sample lists 7,800 or so clones; roughly 91% were seen once. The sequencing input was peripheral blood mononuclear cells. Every receptor here comes from a man in his fifties with T-cell large granular lymphocyte leukemia. Some clones in this sample may be carry-over from other donors' samples. CDR3s include the opening cysteine and the closing phenylalanine or tryptophan. A D gene is named only where the DNA matches it firmly. Clone size is stated in some rows and not others, as once, few, many or a class when expanded.

D: .
V: TRBV5-1
size: .
J: TRBJ1-2
DNA: TGCGCCAGCAGCTTGGCTACGGGGGTCGGGAACTACTATGGCTACACCTTC
CDR3: CASSLATGVGNYYGYTF

D: .
V: TRBV27
size: .
J: TRBJ1-2
DNA: TGTGCCAGCAGTCGTACAGGGATCCCCTATGGCTACACCTTC
CDR3: CASSRTGIPYGYTF

D: .
V: TRBV7-9
size: .
J: TRBJ2-6
DNA: TGTGCCAGCAGCTTGTCCGTGAGGTCTGGGGCCAACGTCCTGACTTTC
CDR3: CASSLSVRSGANVLTF

D: .
V: TRBV30
size: few
J: TRBJ2-7
DNA: TGTGCCTGGAGTGGAGGGCAGTACGAGCAGTACTTC
CDR3: CAWSGGQYEQYF

D: TRBD1
V: TRBV5-8
size: .
J: TRBJ1-2
DNA: TGTGCCAGCAGCCCCCCCGGGACAGTCTATGGCTACACCTTC
CDR3: CASSPPGTVYGYTF

D: .
V: TRBV5-1
size: .
J: TRBJ2-7
DNA: TGCGCCAGCAGCTCTTCCTACGAGCAGTACTTC
CDR3: CASSSSYEQYF

D: TRBD2
V: TRBV28
size: .
J: TRBJ2-4
DNA: TGTGCCAGCAGTTTGGGGGGGTCAGGTTGGTACTTC
CDR3: CASSLGGSGWYF

D: .
V: TRBV14
size: .
J: TRBJ2-7
DNA: TGTGCCAGCAGCCGAAAGACCCCGGGGCGGTTCTTCTCCTACGAGCAGTACTTC
CDR3: CASSRKTPGRFFSYEQYF

D: TRBD1
V: TRBV7-2
size: .
J: TRBJ1-2
DNA: TGTGCCAGCAGCGGCCGGGACAGGGGAGTCGGCTACACCTTC
CDR3: CASSGRDRGVGYTF

D: .
V: TRBV5-1
size: .
J: TRBJ1-6
DNA: TGCGCCAGCAGCTTGGCCCAGAGTAATTCACCCCTCCACTTT
CDR3: CASSLAQSNSPLHF

D: .
V: TRBV7-9
size: .
J: TRBJ1-1
DNA: TGTGCCAGCAGCTTGAAACAGAACACTGAAGCTTTCTTT
CDR3: CASSLKQNTEAFF

D: .
V: TRBV4-1
size: .
J: TRBJ2-5
DNA: TGCGCCAGCAGCCGAGGCGGTCCACAAGAGACCCAGTACTTC
CDR3: CASSRGGPQETQYF

D: TRBD1
V: TRBV15
size: .
J: TRBJ1-1
DNA: TGTGCCACCAGCTGGGACAGAAACACTGAAGCTTTCTTT
CDR3: CATSWDRNTEAFF

D: TRBD1
V: TRBV9
size: .
J: TRBJ1-1
DNA: TGTGCCAGCAGCGCCGGGACAGGGGACACTGAAGCTTTCTTT
CDR3: CASSAGTGDTEAFF

D: .
V: TRBV7-9
size: .
J: TRBJ1-1
DNA: TGTGCCAGCAGCTGGGGTAGTGAAGCTTTCTTT
CDR3: CASSWGSEAFF

D: TRBD2
V: TRBV6-5
size: .
J: TRBJ2-7
DNA: TGTGCCAGCAGTCTCCGGGGGGGGCCCTCCTACGAGCAGTACTTC
CDR3: CASSLRGGPSYEQYF

D: .
V: TRBV6-1
size: .
J: TRBJ1-3
DNA: TGTGCCAGCAGTGAATACCTCGCTGGAAACACCATATATTTT
CDR3: CASSEYLAGNTIYF

D: TRBD1
V: TRBV6-5
size: .
J: TRBJ2-5
DNA: TGTGCCAGCAGTTTACAGGGGGAGGTTGAGACCCAGTACTTC
CDR3: CASSLQGEVETQYF

D: .
V: TRBV19
size: .
J: TRBJ1-2
DNA: TGTGCCAGTAGTATCGTACCCAACTATGGCTACACCTTC
CDR3: CASSIVPNYGYTF

D: .
V: TRBV4-1
size: .
J: TRBJ2-7
DNA: TGCGCCAGCAGCCGCGGTGGTGTAGCGGCTACCTACGAGCAGTACTTC
CDR3: CASSRGGVAATYEQYF

D: TRBD1
V: TRBV28
size: .
J: TRBJ1-2
DNA: TGTGCCAGCAGTTTAATCACAGGGGATGGCTACACCTTC
CDR3: CASSLITGDGYTF

D: TRBD1
V: TRBV4-1
size: .
J: TRBJ2-3
DNA: TGCGCCAGCAGCCACGGACAGGGGCGATACACAGATACGCAGTATTTT
CDR3: CASSHGQGRYTDTQYF

D: .
V: TRBV7-9
size: .
J: TRBJ2-5
DNA: TGTGCCAGCAGCTTAGATCTCGGACGCGTTTTTGTTCGAGAGACCCAGTACTTC
CDR3: CASSLDLGRVFVRETQYF

D: TRBD1
V: TRBV5-1
size: .
J: TRBJ2-1
DNA: TGCGCCAGCAACTCCCGACAGGGTCACTACAATGAGCAGTTCTTC
CDR3: CASNSRQGHYNEQFF

D: .
V: TRBV7-8
size: .
J: TRBJ1-1
DNA: TGTGCCAGCAGCTTAAAAAGGGCTATGAACACTGAAGCTTTCTTT
CDR3: CASSLKRAMNTEAFF

D: .
V: TRBV19
size: .
J: TRBJ1-5
DNA: TGTGCCATACTAGGGGGGTGCAATCAGCCCCAGCATTTT
CDR3: CAILGGCNQPQHF

D: .
V: TRBV5-1
size: .
J: TRBJ1-3
DNA: TGCGCCAGCAGCTTGGGTGATTCTTACTCTGGAAACACCATATATTTT
CDR3: CASSLGDSYSGNTIYF

D: .
V: TRBV5-1
size: .
J: TRBJ2-2
DNA: TGCGCCAGCAGCCGCTATCAGGGTGGCGCCGGGGAGCTGTTTTTT
CDR3: CASSRYQGGAGELFF